This T cell receptor beta chain came from a study of T cell responses to AZD1222 COVID-19 vaccine. The data were produced by immunoSEQ multiplex PCR, yet TCRdb's version contains in-frame clones alone and is incomplete. The profile shows roughly 80,000 clones, approximately 87% of them singletons. On this clone: Its target is not known.

Notes on the study in general: Repertoires were collected only later (after the peak T cell response had occurred). The span of vaccine-associated CD4 TCRs extended across spike, with dominance at 160-218 and 743-854. Targeting of unmutated variant regions was reportedly seen in nearly half of spike-specific TCRs. AZD1222 recipients seropositive at baseline numbered only 5 or 6.

Trimming cost V 0 bases and J 10 bases, with 12 bases left between them. The CDR3 sequence is 13 residues long. The rearrangement links TRBV23-1 to TRBJ1-1; possibly TRBD1 for D (5 bases). TRBV23-1 is reported as an ORF; its role is uncertain. Sample: peripheral blood, taken on day 0 of MenACWY control vaccination. The TCR was taken from an adult in good health. The CDR3 bases are TGCGCCAGCAGTCAATCTCAGGGACGGATAGCTTTCTTT. This sequence encodes CASSQSQGRIAFF.